This paragraph reports one TCR beta chain. Its specificity is not known. The germline V gene encodes CDR1 GTSNPN and CDR2 SVGIG (reference sequence). This CDR3 has 16 residues. Trimming pared 1 base from V and 0 bases from J, leaving 10 bases between. The source of the sample is a study of T cell responses to AZD1222 COVID-19 vaccine. Notes on the study in general: Mostly white British, mostly female donors; authors suggested clonal diversity may be underestimated.

Here immunoSEQ multiplex PCR was the method, and the copy in TCRdb shows in-frame clones only, minus some. The sample contains roughly 150,000 clones, under 95% of which appear only once. Source: peripheral blood, taken on day 0 of AZD1222 vaccination. J is TRBJ2-6 and V is TRBV30; D ambiguous. This sequence was found in an adult in good health. The CDR3 DNA sequence: TGTGCCTGGAGTGCTCTAGTGATCTCTGGGGCCAACGTCCTGACTTTC. Translated: CAWSALVISGANVLTF.